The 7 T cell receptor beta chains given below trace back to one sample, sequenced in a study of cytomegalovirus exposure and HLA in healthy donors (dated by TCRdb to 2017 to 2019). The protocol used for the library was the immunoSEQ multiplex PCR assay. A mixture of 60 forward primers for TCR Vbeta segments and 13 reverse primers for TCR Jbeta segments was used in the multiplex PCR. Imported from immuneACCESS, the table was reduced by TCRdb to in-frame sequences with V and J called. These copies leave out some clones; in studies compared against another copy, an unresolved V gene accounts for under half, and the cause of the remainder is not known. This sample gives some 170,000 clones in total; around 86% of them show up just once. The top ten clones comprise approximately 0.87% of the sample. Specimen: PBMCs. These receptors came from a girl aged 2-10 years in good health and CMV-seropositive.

CDR3 nucleotides: TGTGCCAGCTCACCGCGGGTAGGTGGACAGGGGCCCAGAGATACGCAGTATTTT. Residues: CASSPRVGGQGPRDTQYF. This chain links TRBV18 with TRBJ2-3; 9 bases fit TRBD1. The CDR3 length is 18 residues. Trimming took 3 bases from V and 5 from J; bases not matched to a gene: 15. Germline-derived CDR1 and CDR2 are KGHSH and LQKENI.

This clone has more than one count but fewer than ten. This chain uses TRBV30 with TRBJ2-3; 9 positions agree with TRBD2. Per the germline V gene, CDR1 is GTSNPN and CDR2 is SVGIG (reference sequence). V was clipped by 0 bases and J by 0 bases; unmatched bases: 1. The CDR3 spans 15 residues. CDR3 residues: CAWSVTSGSTDTQYF. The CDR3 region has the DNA TGTGCCTGGAGTGTAACTAGCGGGAGCACAGATACGCAGTATTTT.

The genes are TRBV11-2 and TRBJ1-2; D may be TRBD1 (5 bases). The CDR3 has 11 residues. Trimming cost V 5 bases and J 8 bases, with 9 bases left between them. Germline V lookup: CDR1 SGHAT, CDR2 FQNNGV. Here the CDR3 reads CASSRGDGYTF. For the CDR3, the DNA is TGTGCCAGCAGCAGGGGTGACGGCTACACCTTC.

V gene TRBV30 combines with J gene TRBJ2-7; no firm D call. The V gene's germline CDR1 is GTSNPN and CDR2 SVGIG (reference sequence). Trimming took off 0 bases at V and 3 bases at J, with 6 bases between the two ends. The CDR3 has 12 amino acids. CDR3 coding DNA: TGTGCCTGGAGTGTGGCTCTCTACGAGCAGTACTTC. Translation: CAWSVALYEQYF.

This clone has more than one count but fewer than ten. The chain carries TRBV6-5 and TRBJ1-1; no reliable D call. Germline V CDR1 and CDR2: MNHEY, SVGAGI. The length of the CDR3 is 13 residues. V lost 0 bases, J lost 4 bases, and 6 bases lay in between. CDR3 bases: TGTGCCAGCAGTTACTCGCCCAGCACTGAAGCTTTCTTT. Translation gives CASSYSPSTEAFF.

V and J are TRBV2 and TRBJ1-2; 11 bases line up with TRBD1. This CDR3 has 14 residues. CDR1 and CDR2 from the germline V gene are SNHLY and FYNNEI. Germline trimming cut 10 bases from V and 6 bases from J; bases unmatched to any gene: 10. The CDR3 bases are TGTGCCACCACTCCGGACAGGGGGCTTGATGGCTACACCTTC. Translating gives CATTPDRGLDGYTF.

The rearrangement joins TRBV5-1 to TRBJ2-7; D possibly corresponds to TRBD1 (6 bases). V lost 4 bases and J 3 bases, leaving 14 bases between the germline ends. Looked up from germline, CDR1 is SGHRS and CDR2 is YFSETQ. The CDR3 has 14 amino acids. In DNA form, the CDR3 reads TGCGCCAGCAGCACCCTCACAGGGAGCTACGAGCAGTACTTC. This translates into CASSTLTGSYEQYF.